Shown below are 4 T cell receptor beta chains from a single sample sequenced in a study of vaccination effects on CD4 cells after COVID-19. For these receptors, no antigen is known. Pools of viral peptides were used by the ViraFEST assay to expand antigen-specific CD4+ T cells ahead of sequencing. Isolating CD4+ T cells followed ten to eleven days of culture. No vaccinee had earlier SARS-CoV-2 infection, and nucleocapsid antibodies were negative. Sequenced by immunoSEQ multiplex PCR; TCRdb stores in-frame clones only, minus some. Of tens of thousands of clones detected, roughly 70% appear once; the ten largest clones hold about 23%. The sequences come from CD4+ T cells from PBMCs cultured with SARS-CoV-2 spike peptides, collected before COVID-19 vaccination. These receptors were collected from a human donor who received a COVID-19 vaccine.

The chain has TRBV9 and TRBJ2-7; D possibly matches TRBD1 or TRBD2 (6 bases each). Trimming stripped 0 bases from V and 5 bases from J, with 12 bases between. Germline loops: CDR1 SGDLS, CDR2 YYNGEE. This CDR3 has 14 amino acids. The CDR3 nucleotides are TGTGCCAGCAGCGTAGACGGGGGCCTGAACGAGCAGTACTTC. Translating gives CASSVDGGLNEQYF.

The chain uses TRBV3-1 (or the pseudogene TRBV3-2) and TRBJ1-2; D unclear. V was clipped by 1 base and J by 4 bases, with 7 bases between them. This CDR3 is built from 13 residues. Germline CDR1 reads LGHDT; CDR2 reads YNNKEL (reference sequence). The CDR3 loop reads CASSQGSAYGYTF. CDR3 nucleotides: TGTGCCAGCAGCCAAGGGAGCGCCTATGGCTACACCTTC.

The CDR3 DNA reads as TGTGCCAGCAGCTCCCGGACAGGGCCGGAAAACACCATATATTTT. Protein product: CASSSRTGPENTIYF. This chain links TRBV3-1 (or the pseudogene TRBV3-2) with TRBJ1-3; 8 nucleotides align to TRBD1. The ends lost 5 bases at V and 6 bases at J; junction bases unmatched: 9. The CDR3 is 15 amino acids. Germline CDR1 reads LGHDT; CDR2 reads YNNKEL (reference sequence).

The chain is built from TRBV5-6 and TRBJ2-7; tentative D call: TRBD2 (5 bases). V was pared by 5 bases and J by 3 bases, with 18 bases between. In germline, CDR1 is SGHDT, CDR2 YYEEEE. There are 15 residues in the CDR3. CDR3 nucleotide sequence: TGTGCCAGCAGTTTTCACCGACTACAGTACTACGAGCAGTACTTC. Translation gives CASSFHRLQYYEQYF.